The next 27 T cell receptor beta chains were all read from a single sample in a study of blood T cell repertoires in COVID-19. Sequencing was performed with immunoSEQ multiplex PCR; in TCRdb, only in-frame clones are kept and a portion is missing. The repertoire consists of some 200,000 clones, with roughly 87% occurring once and the leading ten covering about a tenth. Sample: PBMCs or T cells enriched from blood (not recorded which). Receptors originate from a man between 18 and 35 years old with acute COVID-19.

V gene TRBV5-8 combines with J gene TRBJ1-4; D uncertain. CDR1 is SGHTS and CDR2 is YDEGEE in the germline V gene. This CDR3 is 12 amino acids long. V dropped 4 bases and J dropped 8 bases, with 9 bases sitting between them. In DNA, the CDR3 is TGTGCCAGCAGCAGACGGAGGGAAAAACTGTTTTTT. This codes for CASSRRREKLFF. The variable domain in full, completed from reference TRBV5-8 and TRBJ1-4, reads EAGVTQSPTHLIKTRGQQATLRCSPISGHTSVYWYQQALGLGLQFLLWYDEGEERNRGNFPPRFSGRQFPNYSSELNVNALELEDSALYLCASSRRREKLFFGSGTQLSVL.

This chain joins TRBV28 and TRBJ2-5, with 8 bases aligning to TRBD2. The CDR3 loop spans 14 amino acids. V gave up 3 bases and J gave up 5 bases; unmatched junction bases: 5. Germline V gene data show CDR1 as MDHEN and CDR2 as SYDVKM. The CDR3 region has the DNA TGTGCCAGCAGTTTCTCGGGAGGGGTGGAGACCCAGTACTTC. It is translated as CASSFSGGVETQYF. Combining the CDR3 with reference TRBV28 and TRBJ2-5 gives the whole variable domain DVKVTQSSRYLVKRTGEKVFLECVQDMDHENMFWYRQDPGLGLRLIYFSYDVKMKEKGDIPEGYSVSREKKERFSLILESASTNQTSMYLCASSFSGGVETQYFGPGTRLLVL.

DNA of the CDR3: TGTGCCAGTGGAGACTACGAGCAGTACTTC. Protein sequence: CASGDYEQYF. This chain uses TRBV19 with TRBJ2-7; D is uncertain. The CDR3 loop spans 10 amino acids. The V and J ends lost 8 bases and 3 bases respectively, with 5 bases between them. Germline V gene data show CDR1 as LNHDA and CDR2 as SQIVND (reference sequence). Full variable domain (rest looked up from reference TRBV19 and TRBJ2-7): DGGITQSPKYLFRKEGQNVTLSCEQNLNHDAMYWYRQDPGQGLRLIYYSQIVNDFQKGDIAEGYSVSREKKESFPLTVTSAQKNPTAFYLCASGDYEQYFGPGTRLTVT.

The chain recombines TRBV5-1 with TRBJ2-3; D is possibly TRBD2 (6 bases). The CDR3 runs to 17 residues. Germline loops: CDR1 SGHRS, CDR2 YFSETQ. Trimming left V 2 bases short and J 3 bases short, with 19 bases between. The CDR3 spells CASSFSDREPQTDTQYF. The CDR3 coding sequence is TGCGCCAGCAGCTTTAGTGACCGGGAGCCTCAAACAGATACGCAGTATTTT. Full variable domain (remainder filled in from reference TRBV5-1 and TRBJ2-3): KAGVTQTPRYLIKTRGQQVTLSCSPISGHRSVSWYQQTPGQGLQFLFEYFSETQRNKGNFPGRFSGRQFSNSRSEMNVSTLELGDSALYLCASSFSDREPQTDTQYFGPGTRLTVL.

In this sample, this clone turned up a few times. Distinct nucleotide sequences in the sample also encode this CDR3. The V and J genes are TRBV27 and TRBJ1-5, with D perhaps TRBD1 (6 bases). Per germline, CDR1 MNHEY and CDR2 SMNVEV (reference sequence). This CDR3 contains 14 residues. V was trimmed by 2 bases and J by 4 bases, leaving 9 bases between them. CDR3 protein: CASSLQGSNQPQHF. Written as DNA, the CDR3 is TGTGCCAGCAGTTTACAGGGGTCAAATCAGCCCCAGCATTTT.

V gene TRBV28 combines with J gene TRBJ2-1, with TRBD2 matching over 10 bases. Trimming took 6 bases from V and 6 from J; bases not matched to a gene: 8. The CDR3 length is 15 residues. Germline V gives CDR1 MDHEN, CDR2 SYDVKM. The CDR3 DNA reads TGTGCCAGCAGCCTAAGCGGGAGGGAAATCAATGAGCAGTTCTTC. This codes for CASSLSGREINEQFF.

The chain couples TRBV5-1 to TRBJ2-1; TRBD2 matches 14 bases. Trimming at V came to 4 bases and at J to 5 bases, leaving 8 bases not matched to a gene. The germline CDR1 and CDR2 sequences are SGHRS and YFSETQ. This CDR3 is built from 17 residues. CDR3 bases: TGCGCCAGCAGCGCCCGACTAGCGGGAGGGCCTAACAATGAGCAGTTCTTC. Translating it yields CASSARLAGGPNNEQFF.

V gene TRBV7-9 combines with J gene TRBJ2-1; possibly TRBD1 for D (5 bases). There are 15 residues in the CDR3. Germline V gene data show CDR1 as SEHNR and CDR2 as FQNEAQ (reference sequence). The ends were cut back, 1 base at V and 5 bases at J, with 12 bases in the middle. CDR3 nucleotides: TGTGCCAGCAGCTTAGGTCAGGGCTATAACAATGAGCAGTTCTTC. The encoded protein is CASSLGQGYNNEQFF.

A few counts support this clone. The rearrangement links TRBV5-6 to TRBJ2-7; 10 positions match TRBD1. Germline loops: CDR1 SGHDT, CDR2 YYEEEE. V lost 4 bases, J lost 5 bases, and 9 bases stayed unmatched. The CDR3 runs 15 residues. The CDR3 DNA sequence: TGTGCCAGCAGCGTCCGGGACAGGGGCACCCACGAGCAGTACTTC. Protein sequence: CASSVRDRGTHEQYF. Combining the CDR3 with reference TRBV5-6 and TRBJ2-7 gives the whole variable domain DAGVTQSPTHLIKTRGQQVTLRCSPKSGHDTVSWYQQALGQGPQFIFQYYEEEERQRGNFPDRFSGHQFPNYSSELNVNALLLGDSALYLCASSVRDRGTHEQYFGPGTRLTVT.

This rearrangement joins TRBV4-1 to TRBJ1-2; D not resolved. Germline V gene sequence: CDR1 MGHRA, CDR2 YSYEKL. This CDR3 has 16 residues. Trimming stripped 0 bases from V and 6 bases from J, with 17 bases between. CDR3 in amino acids: CASSQESRRDLDGYTF. The DNA for the CDR3 is TGCGCCAGCAGCCAAGAGTCGCGTCGGGATTTAGATGGCTACACCTTC.

The rearrangement joins TRBV4-2 to TRBJ2-1; D is ambiguous. The CDR3 sequence is 16 residues long. V shed 0 bases and J shed 2 bases, with 11 bases lying between them. CDR1 and CDR2 from the germline V gene are LGHNA and YNFKEQ. CDR3 bases: TGTGCCAGCAGCCAAGAGCCCGATGTAGCCTACAATGAGCAGTTCTTC. Translated: CASSQEPDVAYNEQFF.

The rearrangement joins TRBV11-3 to TRBJ1-4, with D uncertain. Germline CDR1 and CDR2: SGHNT and YENEEA. Trimming shortened V by 3 bases and J by 5 bases, and 7 bases separated the two germline ends. CDR3 length: 13 residues. CDR3 nucleotide sequence: TGTGCCAGCAGCTTTGGCAGGAATGAAAAACTGTTTTTT. Protein sequence: CASSFGRNEKLFF.

The chain couples TRBV18 to TRBJ1-4; D perhaps matches TRBD1 (5 bases). The V and J ends lost 4 bases and 5 bases respectively, with 20 bases between them. Germline lookup yields CDR1 KGHSH and CDR2 LQKENI. The CDR3 has 17 residues. The CDR3 is CASSLYPDIRRNEKLFF. The DNA of the CDR3 is TGTGCCAGCTCACTTTATCCGGACATCCGCAGGAATGAAAAACTGTTTTTT.

This chain joins TRBV7-2 and TRBJ2-5; D gene uncertain. Germline CDR1 reads SGHTA; CDR2 reads FQGNSA. Between the trimmed V and J ends, which lost 1 base and 7 bases, there was a span of 13 bases. The CDR3 consists of 14 residues. The CDR3, as DNA: TGTGCCAGCAGCTTAGATTACCCTCTTAGGACCCAGTACTTC. It specifies CASSLDYPLRTQYF.

The chain joins TRBV20-1 to TRBJ1-5, with D tentatively TRBD1 (5 bases). This CDR3 is built from 15 residues. Trimming stripped 3 bases from V and 0 bases from J, with 12 bases between. CDR1 is DFQATT, CDR2 SNEGSKA, per germline (reference sequence). The CDR3 sequence is CSASTQGGSNQPQHF. As DNA, the CDR3 is TGCAGTGCTAGTACCCAGGGTGGTAGCAATCAGCCCCAGCATTTT.

This clone was seen once. The CDR3 coding sequence is TGCAGCGTAGACAGGGTTGGTGTTGGCACTGAAGCTTTCTTT. It is translated as CSVDRVGVGTEAFF. This chain uses TRBV29-1 with TRBJ1-1, with 7 nucleotides matching TRBD1. Per the germline V gene, CDR1 is SQVTM and CDR2 is ANQGSEA. CDR3 length equals 14 residues. Losses at the gene ends were 6 bases for V and 4 bases for J; bases not matched to a gene: 11.

This clone has just one count. The gene calls are TRBV19 and TRBJ2-1, with a weak D call TRBD2 (7 bases). CDR1 is LNHDA, CDR2 SQIVND, per germline (reference sequence). With 3 bases removed from V and 3 bases from J, the gap between germline ends came to 12 bases. The CDR3 is 15 residues long. The CDR3 is CASSIRGGYYNEQFF. In nucleotides, the CDR3 is TGTGCCAGTAGTATTAGGGGGGGGTACTACAATGAGCAGTTCTTC.

DNA for the CDR3: TGTGCCAGCAGTGAAGCGCTTCGGGACAGTAACTCGAGGTTCGGCAATCAGCCCCAGCATTTT. It is translated as CASSEALRDSNSRFGNQPQHF. The rearrangement links TRBV2 to TRBJ1-5; TRBD1 agrees at 7 bases. CDR3 size: 21 residues. Germline V gene sequence: CDR1 SNHLY, CDR2 FYNNEI. Trimming at V came to 0 bases and at J to 2 bases, leaving 19 bases not matched to a gene.

The J gene is TRBJ2-7, the V gene TRBV28; TRBD1 matches 10 bases. This CDR3 has 14 amino acids. V dropped 7 bases and J dropped 4; count of bases not matched to a gene: 7. Germline CDR1 MDHEN, CDR2 SYDVKM. The CDR3 DNA is TGTGCCAGCACCACTCGGACAGGGGGTTACGAGCAGTACTTC. Amino acid sequence: CASTTRTGGYEQYF.

This rearrangement joins TRBV10-2 to TRBJ2-2, with TRBD2 as a possible D gene (5 bases). Germline CDR1 reads WSHSY; CDR2 reads SAAADI. Trimming cost V 5 bases and J 7 bases, with 11 bases left between them. The CDR3 loop spans 13 amino acids. CDR3 residues: CASSPSRGGELFF. CDR3 nucleotides: TGCGCCAGCAGTCCTAGCCGGGGCGGGGAGCTGTTTTTT.

The chain uses TRBV27 and TRBJ1-6; 8 bases line up with TRBD1. The J segment lost 5 bases and the V segment lost 5 bases, leaving 2 bases of the junction unmatched. The CDR3 contains 14 residues. Germline V gives CDR1 MNHEY, CDR2 SMNVEV (reference sequence). The CDR3 here is CASSTTGDNSPLHF. The CDR3 DNA follows: TGTGCCAGCAGTACGACAGGGGATAATTCACCCCTCCACTTT.

The chain links TRBV7-9 to TRBJ2-7; D gene unclear. The V end was cut by 5 bases, the J end by 5 bases, with 22 bases between. Germline V gene sequence: CDR1 SEHNR, CDR2 FQNEAQ (reference sequence). The CDR3 consists of 16 residues. The CDR3 protein is CASSRLETTETDEQYF. The CDR3 region has the DNA TGTGCCAGCAGCCGCTTGGAGACCACTGAAACCGACGAGCAGTACTTC.

The chain has TRBV14 and TRBJ1-2; no clear D. The CDR3 extends over 13 amino acids. Between the trimmed V and J ends, which lost 7 bases and 7 bases, there was a span of 16 bases. The germline gives CDR1 SGHDN, CDR2 FVKESK. In nucleotides, the CDR3 is TGTGCCAGCACATCCGGCGGCTACCCTGGCTACACCTTC. Translation: CASTSGGYPGYTF.

The CDR3 DNA sequence: TGTGCCAGCATCCTTCTGGGACAGCTGAACACTGAAGCTTTCTTT. This codes for CASILLGQLNTEAFF. V gene TRBV6-5 combines with J gene TRBJ1-1, with TRBD1 identical over 7 bases. This CDR3 is built from 15 residues. J was trimmed by 0 bases and V by 7 bases; bases with no gene match: 8. The germline gives CDR1 MNHEY, CDR2 SVGAGI.

The chain employs TRBV18 and TRBJ1-2, with 9 bases identical to TRBD1. This CDR3 contains 15 residues. In germline, CDR1 is KGHSH, CDR2 LQKENI. V shed 3 bases, J shed 2 bases, and the junction held 4 bases outside the gene matches. The CDR3 bases are TGTGCCAGCTCACCTGGACAGGGGAGGAACTATGGCTACACCTTC. This encodes CASSPGQGRNYGYTF.

This chain uses TRBV28 with TRBJ2-1, with TRBD1 matching 7 bases. Per the germline V gene, CDR1 is MDHEN and CDR2 is SYDVKM. V shed 11 bases and J 8 bases; nucleotides not matched to a gene: 18. The CDR3 spans 15 residues. In DNA form, the CDR3 reads TGTGCCCTCGCGAGGGGGCGGTTTGAGGCGGATGAGCAGTTCTTC. Protein sequence: CALARGRFEADEQFF.

The chain combines TRBV7-9 with TRBJ2-7; possibly TRBD2 for D (5 bases). This CDR3 is built from 13 residues. The germline V and J ends were trimmed by 5 bases and 6 bases, with 14 bases remaining between them. Per germline, CDR1 SEHNR and CDR2 FQNEAQ (reference sequence). For the CDR3, the DNA is TGTGCCAGCAGCGTAAATCTGGGAGTCGAGCAGTACTTC. It is translated as CASSVNLGVEQYF. The full variable domain, completed using reference TRBV7-9 and TRBJ2-7, is DTGVSQNPRHKITKRGQNVTFRCDPISEHNRLYWYRQTLGQGPEFLTYFQNEAQLEKSRLLSDRFSAERPKGSFSTLEIQRTEQGDSAMYLCASSVNLGVEQYFGPGTRLTVT.